Reported below is one T cell receptor (beta chain). Its antigen is undetermined. This specimen belongs to a study of cytomegalovirus exposure and HLA in healthy donors. Overall study results and limits: The study found most TCR sequences rare, yet found some public TCRs in many donors.

Trimming cost V 0 bases and J 2 bases, with 14 bases left between them. Germline assignment: CDR1 ENHRY and CDR2 SYGVKD. CDR3 length equals 17 residues. PCR employed 60 Vbeta and 13 Jbeta primers. Profiling relied on immunoSEQ multiplex PCR, and the TCRdb table lists in-frame clones only, not all of them. The table includes more than 150,000 clones, 70% to 90% detected once. The rearrangement joins TRBV10-3 to TRBJ1-5; a weak D match, TRBD1 (6 bases). The specimen was PBMCs. This receptor was taken from a man aged 18 to 29 in good health and CMV-seropositive. This chain's CDR3 is CAISESRVGGRNQPQHF. The CDR3 bases are TGTGCCATCAGTGAGTCCCGTGTTGGGGGCCGCAATCAGCCCCAGCATTTT.